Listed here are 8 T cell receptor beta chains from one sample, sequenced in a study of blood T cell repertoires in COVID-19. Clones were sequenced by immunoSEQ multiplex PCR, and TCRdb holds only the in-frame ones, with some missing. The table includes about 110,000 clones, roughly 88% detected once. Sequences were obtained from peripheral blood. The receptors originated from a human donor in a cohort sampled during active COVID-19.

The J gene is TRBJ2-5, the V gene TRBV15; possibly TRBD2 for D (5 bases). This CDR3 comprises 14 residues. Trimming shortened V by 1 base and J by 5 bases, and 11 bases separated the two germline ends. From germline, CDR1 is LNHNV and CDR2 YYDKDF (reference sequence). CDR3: CATSRVGSRETQYF. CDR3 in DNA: TGTGCCACCAGCAGAGTAGGGAGTCGCGAGACCCAGTACTTC.

This chain's CDR3 is CASSPRGINQPQHF. In DNA, the CDR3 is TGCGCCAGCAGCCCCCGGGGAATCAATCAGCCCCAGCATTTT. The chain couples TRBV4-1 to TRBJ1-5; D remains ambiguous. With 4 bases removed from V and 3 bases from J, the gap between germline ends came to 10 bases. From germline, CDR1 is MGHRA and CDR2 YSYEKL. The CDR3 is 14 residues long.

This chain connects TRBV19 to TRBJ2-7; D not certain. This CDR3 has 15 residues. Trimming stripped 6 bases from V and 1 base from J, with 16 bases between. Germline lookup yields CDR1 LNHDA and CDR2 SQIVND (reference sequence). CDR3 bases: TGTGCCAGTAGCCCAACCGCGATAGCTTCCTACGAGCAGTACTTC. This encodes CASSPTAIASYEQYF.

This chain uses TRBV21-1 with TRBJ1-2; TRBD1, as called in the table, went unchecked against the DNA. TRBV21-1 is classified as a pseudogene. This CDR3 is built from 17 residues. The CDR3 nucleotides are TGTGCCAGCATCGAAAGGGGGACCCACGGCCCCGGGTCCGGCTACACCTTC. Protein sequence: CASIERGTHGPGSGYTF.

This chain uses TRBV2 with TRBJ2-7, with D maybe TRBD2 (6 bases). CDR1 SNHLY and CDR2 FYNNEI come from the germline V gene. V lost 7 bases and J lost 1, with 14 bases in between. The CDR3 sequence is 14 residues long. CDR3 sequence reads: CASTPSALSYEQYF. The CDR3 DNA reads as TGTGCCAGCACACCTAGCGCCTTATCCTACGAGCAGTACTTC.

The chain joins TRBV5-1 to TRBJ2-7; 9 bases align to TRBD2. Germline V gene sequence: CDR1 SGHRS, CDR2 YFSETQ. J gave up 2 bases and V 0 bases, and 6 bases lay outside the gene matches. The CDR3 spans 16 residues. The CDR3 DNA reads TGCGCCAGCAGCTTGGATCCAGCGGGGGGCCCCTACGAGCAGTACTTC. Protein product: CASSLDPAGGPYEQYF.

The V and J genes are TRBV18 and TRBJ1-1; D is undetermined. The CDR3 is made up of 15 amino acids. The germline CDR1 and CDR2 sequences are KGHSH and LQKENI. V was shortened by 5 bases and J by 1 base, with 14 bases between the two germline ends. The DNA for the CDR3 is TGTGCCAGCTCATCGGTGGTCACCGGGAACACTGAAGCTTTCTTT. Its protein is CASSSVVTGNTEAFF.

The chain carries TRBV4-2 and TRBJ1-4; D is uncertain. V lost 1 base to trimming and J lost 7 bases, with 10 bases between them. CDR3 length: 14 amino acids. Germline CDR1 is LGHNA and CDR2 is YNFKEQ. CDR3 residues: CASSQGLGSEKLFF. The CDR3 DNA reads TGTGCCAGCAGCCAAGGTCTGGGGAGTGAAAAACTGTTTTTT.